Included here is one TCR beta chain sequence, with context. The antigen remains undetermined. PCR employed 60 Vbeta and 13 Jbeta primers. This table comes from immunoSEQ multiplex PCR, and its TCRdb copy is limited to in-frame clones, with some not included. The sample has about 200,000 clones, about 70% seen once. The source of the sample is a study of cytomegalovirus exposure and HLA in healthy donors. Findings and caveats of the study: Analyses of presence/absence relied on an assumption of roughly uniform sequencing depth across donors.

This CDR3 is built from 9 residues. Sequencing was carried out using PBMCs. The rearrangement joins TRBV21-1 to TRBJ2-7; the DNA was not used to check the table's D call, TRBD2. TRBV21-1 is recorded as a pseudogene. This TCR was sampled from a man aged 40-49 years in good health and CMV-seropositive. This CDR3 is CASTYEQYF. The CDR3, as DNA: TGTGCCAGTACCTACGAGCAGTACTTC.